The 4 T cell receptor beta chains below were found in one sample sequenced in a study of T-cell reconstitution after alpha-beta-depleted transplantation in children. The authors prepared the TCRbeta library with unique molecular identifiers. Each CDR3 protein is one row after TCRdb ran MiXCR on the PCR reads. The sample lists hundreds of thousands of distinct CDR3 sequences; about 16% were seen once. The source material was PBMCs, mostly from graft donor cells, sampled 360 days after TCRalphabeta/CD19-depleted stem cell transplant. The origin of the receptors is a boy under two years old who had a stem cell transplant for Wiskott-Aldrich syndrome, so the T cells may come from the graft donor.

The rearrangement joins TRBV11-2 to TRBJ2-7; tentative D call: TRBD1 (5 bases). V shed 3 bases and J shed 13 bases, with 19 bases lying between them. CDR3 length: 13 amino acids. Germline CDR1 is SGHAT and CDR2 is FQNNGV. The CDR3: CASSLAMPGHAYF. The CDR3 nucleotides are TGTGCCAGCAGCTTGGCTATGCCAGGGCACGCATACTTC.

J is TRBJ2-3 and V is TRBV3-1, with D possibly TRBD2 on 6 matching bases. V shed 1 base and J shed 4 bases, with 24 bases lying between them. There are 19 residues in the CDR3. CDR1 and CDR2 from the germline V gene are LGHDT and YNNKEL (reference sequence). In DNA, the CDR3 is TGTGCCAGCAGCCAAGCCCCGGACTACCGGGCCCCCCTACCAGATACGCAGTATTTT. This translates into CASSQAPDYRAPLPDTQYF.

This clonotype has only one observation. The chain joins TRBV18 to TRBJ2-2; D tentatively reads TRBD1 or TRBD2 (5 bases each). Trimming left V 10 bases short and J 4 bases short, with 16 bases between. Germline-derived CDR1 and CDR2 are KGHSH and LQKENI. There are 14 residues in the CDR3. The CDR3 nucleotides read TGTGCCATGGGACGAGCCCCTGGCACCGGGGAGCTGTTTTTT. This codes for CAMGRAPGTGELFF.

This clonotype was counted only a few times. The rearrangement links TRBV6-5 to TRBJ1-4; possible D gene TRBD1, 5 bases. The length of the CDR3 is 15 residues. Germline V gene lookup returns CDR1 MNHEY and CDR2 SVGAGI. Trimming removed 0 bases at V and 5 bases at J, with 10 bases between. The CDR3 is CASSYSRDRNEKLFF. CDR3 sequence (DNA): TGTGCCAGCAGTTACTCGAGGGACCGGAATGAAAAACTGTTTTTT.